Included here is one T cell receptor beta chain sequence, with context. This record belongs to a study of T cell changes during pregnancy in multiple sclerosis. Only in-frame clones appear in the TCRdb table, and some are missing; sequencing was by immunoSEQ multiplex PCR. The table lists more than 10,000 clones, around 88% of them singletons, with more than 6% in the top ten. CDR3 size: 13 residues. V dropped 2 bases and J dropped 1 base, with 2 bases sitting between them. Germline CDR1 reads MGHDK; CDR2 reads SYGVNS. This chain connects TRBV25-1 to TRBJ2-2; the D is unclear. The receptor's source is a female donor in good health, enrolled as a control in a pregnancy study. The specimen was CD8+ T cells from peripheral blood mononuclear cells, collected in the second trimester of pregnancy. The DNA of the CDR3 is TGTGCCAGCAGTGAACTGAACACCGGGGAGCTGTTTTTT. It codes for CASSELNTGELFF.